Below, one T cell receptor (beta chain) is given with its context. This clone has just one count. Its antigen specificity is not known. No base quality values were provided; no much bigger clone lies one nucleotide off. The time point label on this specimen signifies: pretreatment peripheral blood. The cohort comprised 29 patients with locally advanced or metastatic urothelial carcinoma treated at Memorial Sloan Kettering on a trial protocol. Peripheral blood mononuclear cells were collected pretreatment and during treatment, with between 1 and 8 total time points obtained per patient. The Qiagen DNeasy Blood extraction kit was used to purify genomic DNA from total PBMCs and tumor samples. Collected pretreatment and during treatment, PBMCs were isolated and stored as previously described. Trimming takes 10 bases from V and 3 bases from J, and the germline ends sit 15 bases apart. The CDR3 measures 13 amino acids from cysteine to phenylalanine. The retained sequence is limited to the CDR3, 39 bases, with the frame set at the first base. CDR1 and CDR2 are read off the germline V gene (reference sequence) as LNHDA and SQIVND.

The data belong to a study of PD-L1 blockade in urothelial cancer (dated by TCRdb to about 2017). For context, the study as a whole: All patients started therapy around 2014 and received atezolizumab 1,200 mg intravenously every 3 weeks. Durable clinical benefit was defined as a progression-free survival longer than 6 months, and TCR features were additionally tested against progression-free survival and overall survival. Blood samples were analyzed 3 weeks after the start of treatment (second dose) and 6 weeks after the start of treatment. Blood samples gave median yields of about 140,000 T cells and approximately 80,000 unique TCRs, along with a median clonality of approximately 0.084. In the same patients, pretreatment tumors underwent whole exome sequencing and RNA sequencing in addition to TCR sequencing. Twenty-five of 29 patients were identified as males with urothelial cancer of bladder origin, and a prior smoking history was reported by 18 of 29 patients. Twenty-nine patients had pretreatment blood TCR-seq, some 24 had at least one posttreatment blood collection, and some 24 had tumor TCR-seq. TCR sequencing covered pretreatment tumor samples and matched, serially collected peripheral blood taken before and after atezolizumab treatment. An ECOG performance status of 0 or 1 was recorded for the patients, and 0 to 3 prior chemotherapy regimens had been received by the patients. The study was an exploratory multi-omic analysis of somatic, immune and clinical correlates of response to PD-L1 blockade with atezolizumab in urothelial cancer. Roughly ten patients achieved durable clinical benefit and fewer than 25 did not. Here is what the overall study found, with its caveats: Improved progression-free and overall survival was associated with having pretreatment peripheral blood TCR clonality below the median. Greater expansion of tumor-associated TCR clones in peripheral blood 3 weeks after the start of treatment was observed in patients with durable benefit (n ≈ 20, p = 0.022). Because the sample size was small (n of about 30) and many of the analyses were exploratory, the results are meant to be hypothesis-generating.

Synthetic TCR analog templates were spiked into each PCR to estimate absolute template abundance from read counts. TCRbeta CDR3 regions were amplified from genomic DNA with bias-controlled V and J gene primers using the immunoSEQ assay. Sequencing of rearranged TCRbeta segments was performed at approximately 20X coverage. As for the authors' bioinformatics: Clustering was used to correct sequencing errors, and CDR3s were annotated against IMGT to assign V, D and J genes. Downstream analyses used only productive TCRbeta rearrangements and left out out-of-frame or stop-codon sequences. To compute clonality, Shannon entropy was normalized by the log of the number of unique productive sequences and then subtracted from one. Fisher's exact test with Benjamini-Hochberg correction, using a cutoff of adjusted p below 0.01, was how clones that differed between time points or between blood and tumor were identified. The source is immuneACCESS, and TCRdb retained only in-frame sequences with V and J called. Part of the clones is not carried over; for the studies checked, unresolved V genes explain less than half of this, and the remainder is unexplained. V, J and clone size are taken as reported in that table, and D and trimming were inferred from the DNA itself. Present in this sample are about 79,000 clones, over 80% of which were seen just once. Clones ranked in the top ten supply approximately 6.7% of the sample.

This receptor was identified in a man aged 35-49 years with urothelial cancer. The sample was PBMCs, taken around atezolizumab (anti-PD-L1) treatment. This chain is built from TRBV19 and TRBJ1-1, and perhaps TRBD1 as D gene, on 6 matching bases. This receptor has the CDR3 CATHRAHDTEAFF. In nucleotide form, the sequence is TGTGCCACCCACAGGGCCCACGACACTGAAGCTTTCTTT.